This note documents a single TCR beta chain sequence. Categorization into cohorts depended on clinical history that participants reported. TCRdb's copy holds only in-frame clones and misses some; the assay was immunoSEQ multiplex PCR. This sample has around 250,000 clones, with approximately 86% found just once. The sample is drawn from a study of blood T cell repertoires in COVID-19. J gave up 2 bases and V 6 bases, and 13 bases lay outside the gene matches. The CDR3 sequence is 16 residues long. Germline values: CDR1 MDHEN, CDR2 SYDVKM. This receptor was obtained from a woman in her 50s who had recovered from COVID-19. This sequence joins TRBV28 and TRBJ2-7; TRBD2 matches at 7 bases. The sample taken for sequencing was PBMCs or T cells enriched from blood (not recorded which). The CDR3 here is CASSTMATRGAYEQYF. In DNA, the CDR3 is TGTGCCAGCAGCACTATGGCAACCCGGGGGGCCTACGAGCAGTACTTC.